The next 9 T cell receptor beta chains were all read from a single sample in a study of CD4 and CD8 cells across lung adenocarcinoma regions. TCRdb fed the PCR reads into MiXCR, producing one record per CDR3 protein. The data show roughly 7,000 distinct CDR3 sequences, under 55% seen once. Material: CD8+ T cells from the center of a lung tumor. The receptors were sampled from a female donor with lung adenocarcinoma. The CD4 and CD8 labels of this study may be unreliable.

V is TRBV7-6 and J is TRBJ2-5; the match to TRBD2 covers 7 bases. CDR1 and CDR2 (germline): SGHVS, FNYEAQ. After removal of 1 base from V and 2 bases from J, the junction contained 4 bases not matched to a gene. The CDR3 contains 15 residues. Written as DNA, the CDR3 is TGTGCCAGCAGCTTAGGCGGGGGTGAACAAGAGACCCAGTACTTC. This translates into CASSLGGGEQETQYF.

The CDR3 protein is CASMGGRAQDIQYF. The CDR3 DNA reads as TGTGCCAGCATGGGCGGCCGTGCCCAAGACATTCAGTACTTC. The V and J genes are TRBV6-2 or TRBV6-3 and TRBJ2-4; no firm D call. The V gene lost 7 bases and the J gene lost 8 bases, with 18 bases spanning the gap. CDR1 is MNHEY and CDR2 is SVGEGT in the germline V gene. The CDR3 spans 14 residues.

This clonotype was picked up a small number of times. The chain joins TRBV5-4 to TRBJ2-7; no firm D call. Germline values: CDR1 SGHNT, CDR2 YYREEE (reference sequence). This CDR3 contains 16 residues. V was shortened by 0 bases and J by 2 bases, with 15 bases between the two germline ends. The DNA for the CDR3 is TGTGCCAGCAGCTTGGCGTCGGCGGTAAACCCCTACGAGCAGTACTTC. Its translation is CASSLASAVNPYEQYF.

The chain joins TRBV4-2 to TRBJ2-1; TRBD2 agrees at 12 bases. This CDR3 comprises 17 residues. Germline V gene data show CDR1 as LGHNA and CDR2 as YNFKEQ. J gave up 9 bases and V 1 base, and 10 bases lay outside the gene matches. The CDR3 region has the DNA TGTGCCAGCAGCCAAGGCTCTGGACTAGCGGGGTCGGGTGAGCAGTTCTTC. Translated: CASSQGSGLAGSGEQFF.

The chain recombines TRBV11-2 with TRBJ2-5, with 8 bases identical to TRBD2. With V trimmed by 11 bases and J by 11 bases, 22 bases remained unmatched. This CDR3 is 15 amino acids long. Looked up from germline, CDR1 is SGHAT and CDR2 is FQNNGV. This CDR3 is CAGSFGGGAVDTQYF. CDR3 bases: TGTGCCGGGAGCTTCGGGGGGGGTGCTGTAGATACGCAGTACTTC.

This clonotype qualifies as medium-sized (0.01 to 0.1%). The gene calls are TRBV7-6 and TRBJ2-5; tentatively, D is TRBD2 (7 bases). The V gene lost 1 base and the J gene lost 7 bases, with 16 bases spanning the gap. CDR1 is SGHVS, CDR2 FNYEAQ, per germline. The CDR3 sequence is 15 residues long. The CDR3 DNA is TGTGCCAGCAGCTTAGTAGGGGGGGCCTCAGGGACCCAGTACTTC. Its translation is CASSLVGGASGTQYF.

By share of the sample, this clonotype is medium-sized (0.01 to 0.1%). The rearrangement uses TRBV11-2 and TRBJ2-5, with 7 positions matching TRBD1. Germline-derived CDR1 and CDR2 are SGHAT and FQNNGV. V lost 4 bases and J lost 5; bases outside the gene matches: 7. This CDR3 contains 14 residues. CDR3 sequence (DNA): TGTGCCAGCAGCTCATTGACAGGGTGGGAGACCCAGTACTTC. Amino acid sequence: CASSSLTGWETQYF.

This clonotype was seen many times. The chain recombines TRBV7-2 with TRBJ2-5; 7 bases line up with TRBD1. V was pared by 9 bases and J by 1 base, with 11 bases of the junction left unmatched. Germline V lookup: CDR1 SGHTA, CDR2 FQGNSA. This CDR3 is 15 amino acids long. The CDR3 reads CASQDRDSLQETQYF. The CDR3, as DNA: TGTGCCAGTCAAGACCGGGACAGCCTCCAAGAGACCCAGTACTTC.

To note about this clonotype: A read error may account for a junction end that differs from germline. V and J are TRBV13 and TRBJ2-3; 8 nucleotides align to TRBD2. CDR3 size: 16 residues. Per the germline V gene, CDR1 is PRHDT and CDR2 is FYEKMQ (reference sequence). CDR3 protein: CASSVGRGGAKDTQYF. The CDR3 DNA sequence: TGTGCGAGCAGCGTAGGACGGGGGGGGGCCAAAGATACGCAGTATTTT.